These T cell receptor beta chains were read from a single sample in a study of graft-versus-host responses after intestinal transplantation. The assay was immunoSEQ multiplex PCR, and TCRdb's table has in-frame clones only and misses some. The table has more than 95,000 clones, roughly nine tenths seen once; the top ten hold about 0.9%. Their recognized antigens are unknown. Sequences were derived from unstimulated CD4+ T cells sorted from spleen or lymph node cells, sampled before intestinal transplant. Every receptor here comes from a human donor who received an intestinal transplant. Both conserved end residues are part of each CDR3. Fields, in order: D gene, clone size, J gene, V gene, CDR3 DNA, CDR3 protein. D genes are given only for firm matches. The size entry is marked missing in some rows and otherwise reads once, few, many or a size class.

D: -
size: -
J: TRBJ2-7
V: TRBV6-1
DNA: TGTGCCAGCAGTGGCCACTACGAGCAGTACTTC
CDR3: CASSGHYEQYF

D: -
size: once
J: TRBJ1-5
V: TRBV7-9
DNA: TGTGCCAGCAGCGTGGGACACCTTAATCAGCCCCAGCATTTT
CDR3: CASSVGHLNQPQHF

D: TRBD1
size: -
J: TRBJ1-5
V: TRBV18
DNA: TGTGCCAGCTCACCACCGGGACAGGTTTCCAATCAGCCCCAGCATTTT
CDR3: CASSPPGQVSNQPQHF

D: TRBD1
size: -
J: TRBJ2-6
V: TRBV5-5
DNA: TGTGCCAGCAGCTTGTGGTTATCCGGGACAGGGACTCCCGGGGCCAACGTCCTGACTTTC
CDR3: CASSLWLSGTGTPGANVLTF

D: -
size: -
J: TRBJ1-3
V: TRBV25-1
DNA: TGTGCCAGCAGTGAATGGGGCAGGGGTGGAAACACCATATATTTT
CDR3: CASSEWGRGGNTIYF

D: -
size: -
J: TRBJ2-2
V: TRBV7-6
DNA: TGTGCCAGCAGCTTAGAAACCCGGAACACCGGGGAGCTGTTTTTT
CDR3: CASSLETRNTGELFF

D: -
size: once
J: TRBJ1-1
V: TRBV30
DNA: TGTGCCTGGACTCCGGGGCCCTTAAGTGCTTTCTTT
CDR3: CAWTPGPLSAFF

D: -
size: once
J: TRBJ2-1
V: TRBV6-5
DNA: TGTGCCAGCAGTCCCCACATGAGCTCCTACAATGAGCAGTTCTTC
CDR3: CASSPHMSSYNEQFF

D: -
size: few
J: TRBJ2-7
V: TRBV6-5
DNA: TGTGCCAGCAGTTACCTCCGGAGGCGTTCCTACGAGCAGTACTTC
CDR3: CASSYLRRRSYEQYF

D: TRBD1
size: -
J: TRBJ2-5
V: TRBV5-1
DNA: TGCGCCAGCAGCCCGGACAGGATCGAGTGGACCCAGTACTTC
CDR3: CASSPDRIEWTQYF

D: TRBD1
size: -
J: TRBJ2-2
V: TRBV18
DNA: TGTGCCAGCTCACCTGGACAGGGCTCCGGGGAGCTGTTTTTT
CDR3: CASSPGQGSGELFF

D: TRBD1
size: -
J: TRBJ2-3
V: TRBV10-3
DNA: TGTGCCATCAGACCCGGACAGGGCACAGATACGCAGTATTTT
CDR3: CAIRPGQGTDTQYF

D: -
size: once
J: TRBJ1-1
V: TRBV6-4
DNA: TGTGCCAGCAGTCGGACAGTAGGTTCTACTGAAGCTTTCTTT
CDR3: CASSRTVGSTEAFF

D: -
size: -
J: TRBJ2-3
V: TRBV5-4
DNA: TGTGCCAGCAGCGCCCAGAAAGATACGCAGTATTTT
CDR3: CASSAQKDTQYF

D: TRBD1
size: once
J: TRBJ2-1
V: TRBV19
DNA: TGTGCCACCAAGGGACAGGGATACTACAATGAGCAGTTCTTC
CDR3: CATKGQGYYNEQFF

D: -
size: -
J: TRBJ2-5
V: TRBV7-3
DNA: TGTGCCAGCAGCAGGACCAAAGAAGAGACCCAGTACTTC
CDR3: CASSRTKEETQYF

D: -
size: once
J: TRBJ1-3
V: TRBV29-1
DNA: TGCAGCGTTGCGGGATCCAACTCTGGAAACACCATATATTTT
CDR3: CSVAGSNSGNTIYF

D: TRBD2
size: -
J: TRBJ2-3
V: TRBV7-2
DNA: TGTGCCAGCAGCCGCCGCGGTAGCGGGAGTCCCACAGATACGCAGTATTTT
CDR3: CASSRRGSGSPTDTQYF

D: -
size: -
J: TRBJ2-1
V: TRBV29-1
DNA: TGCAGCGTTGAAACTGGGCACAATGAGCAGTTCTTC
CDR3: CSVETGHNEQFF

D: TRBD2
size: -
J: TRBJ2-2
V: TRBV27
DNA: TGTGCCAGCACGGGAGGGCCTTTCTTTGGCGGGGAGCTGTTTTTT
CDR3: CASTGGPFFGGELFF

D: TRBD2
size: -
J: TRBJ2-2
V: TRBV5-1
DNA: TGCGCCAGCAGCTTGGACCGACTAGCGGAGAACACCGGGGAGCTGTTTTTT
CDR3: CASSLDRLAENTGELFF

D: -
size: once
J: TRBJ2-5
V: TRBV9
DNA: TGTGCCAGCAGCGTAATTGGGGTAGGGGAGACCCAGTACTTC
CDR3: CASSVIGVGETQYF

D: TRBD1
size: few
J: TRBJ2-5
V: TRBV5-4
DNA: TGTGCCAGCAGCACGAGACAGGGGCTGCCGGAGACCCAGTACTTC
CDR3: CASSTRQGLPETQYF

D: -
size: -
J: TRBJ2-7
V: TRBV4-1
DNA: TGCGCCAGCAGCCAAGAGGGGTACGAGCAGTACTTC
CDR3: CASSQEGYEQYF

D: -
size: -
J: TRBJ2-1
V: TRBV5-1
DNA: TGCGCCAGCAGCTCGGGGGTCAGGGATGAGCAGTTCTTC
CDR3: CASSSGVRDEQFF

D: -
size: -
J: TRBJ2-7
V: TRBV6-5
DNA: TGTGCCAGCAGTGAGGGCCGGGCCTACGAGCAGTACTTC
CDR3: CASSEGRAYEQYF

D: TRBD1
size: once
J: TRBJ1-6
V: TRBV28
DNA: TGTGCCAGCAGCCTTTCCGGGACAGGGACCTCACCCCTCCACTTT
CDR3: CASSLSGTGTSPLHF

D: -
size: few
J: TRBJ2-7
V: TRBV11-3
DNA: TGTGCCAGCAGCCGGACGGGATACGAGCAGTACTTC
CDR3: CASSRTGYEQYF

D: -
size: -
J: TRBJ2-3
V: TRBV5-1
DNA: TGCGCCAGCACCTTGGATGCACGTAGCACAGATACGCAGTATTTT
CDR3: CASTLDARSTDTQYF

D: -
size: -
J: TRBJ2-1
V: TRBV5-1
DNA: TGCGCCAGCAGCTTGGCGGGGCCCCCTTACAATGAGCAGTTCTTC
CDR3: CASSLAGPPYNEQFF

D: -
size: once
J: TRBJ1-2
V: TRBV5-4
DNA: TGTGCCAGCAGCTTAAACTATGGCTACACCTTC
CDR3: CASSLNYGYTF

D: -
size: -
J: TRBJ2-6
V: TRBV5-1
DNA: TGCGCCAGCAGCATCCTCTTTGGAGTCGGGGCCAACGTCCTGACTTTC
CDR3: CASSILFGVGANVLTF

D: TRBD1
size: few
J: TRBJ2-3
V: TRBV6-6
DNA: TGTGCCAGCAGTTGGGGACAGGGGAGCACAGATACGCAGTATTTT
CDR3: CASSWGQGSTDTQYF

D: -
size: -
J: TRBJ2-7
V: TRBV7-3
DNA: TGTGCCAGCAGCTTAACAAGGGACCATGTCGAGCAGTACTTC
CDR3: CASSLTRDHVEQYF

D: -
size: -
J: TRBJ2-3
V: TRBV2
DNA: TGTGCCAGCACTGAGGGGCGCCTACCACCTAGCACAGATACGCAGTATTTT
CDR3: CASTEGRLPPSTDTQYF

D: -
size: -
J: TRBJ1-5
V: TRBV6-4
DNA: TGTGCCAGCAGTGAGGGCCCTAAGCAGCCCCAGCATTTT
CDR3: CASSEGPKQPQHF

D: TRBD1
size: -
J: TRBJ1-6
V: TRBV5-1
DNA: TGCGCCAGCAGCTCCGGACAGGGGGTAACCGCTAATTCACCCCTCCACTTT
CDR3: CASSSGQGVTANSPLHF

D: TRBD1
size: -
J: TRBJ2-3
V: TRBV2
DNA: TGTGCCAGCAGTGATCGGGACAGGACTAGCACAGATACGCAGTATTTT
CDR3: CASSDRDRTSTDTQYF

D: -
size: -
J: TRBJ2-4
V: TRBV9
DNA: TGTGCCAGCAGCGTAGAATCAGGGAGAGGCATTCAGTACTTC
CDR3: CASSVESGRGIQYF

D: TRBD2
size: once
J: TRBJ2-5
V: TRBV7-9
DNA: TGTGCCAGCAGCCCGATTAGCGGGATGGGATGGCAAGAGACCCAGTACTTC
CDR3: CASSPISGMGWQETQYF

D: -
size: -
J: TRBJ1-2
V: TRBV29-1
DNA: TGCAGCGTCGCGCAGACGACCTATGGCTACACCTTC
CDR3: CSVAQTTYGYTF

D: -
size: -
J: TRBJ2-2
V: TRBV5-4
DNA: TGTGCCAGCAGCTTGGGGGGGGCGTACACCGGGGAGCTGTTTTTT
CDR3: CASSLGGAYTGELFF

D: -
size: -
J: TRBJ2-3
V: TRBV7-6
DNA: TGTGCCAGCAGCTTAGCGTTCCCTCCGGGGACAGATACGCAGTATTTT
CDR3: CASSLAFPPGTDTQYF